This T cell receptor beta chain derives from a study of blood T cell repertoires in COVID-19. Across the study: COVID-19 samples, acute and convalescent, were from the United States, Italy and Spain.

V lost 4 bases and J lost 8; bases outside the gene matches: 17. Germline CDR1 and CDR2: SEHNR and FQNEAQ (reference sequence). The CDR3 covers 17 residues. In terms of age and location, participants ranged from roughly 18 to 90 years and lived in about 25 US areas. Self-reported history from a screening survey and questionnaire set each donor's cohort. This clone is a singleton in its sample. The authors' processing: Amplification of reference gene primers was used by the study to estimate nucleated cell counts. Produced via immunoSEQ multiplex PCR; TCRdb's table is partial and in-frame only. V and J calls and clone size are as listed in that table; D and trimming were resolved from the DNA. This table holds 200,000 to 250,000 clones, over 80% found once.

The sequenced material came from PBMCs or T cells enriched from blood (not recorded which). The receptor comes from a man younger than 30 with acute COVID-19. This chain connects TRBV7-9 to TRBJ2-1; the match to TRBD2 covers 7 bases. The CDR3, as DNA: TGTGCCAGCAGCTCCCCCGAAGCGGCTGCGGGAGCCTATGAGCAGTTCTTC. This sequence encodes CASSSPEAAAGAYEQFF.